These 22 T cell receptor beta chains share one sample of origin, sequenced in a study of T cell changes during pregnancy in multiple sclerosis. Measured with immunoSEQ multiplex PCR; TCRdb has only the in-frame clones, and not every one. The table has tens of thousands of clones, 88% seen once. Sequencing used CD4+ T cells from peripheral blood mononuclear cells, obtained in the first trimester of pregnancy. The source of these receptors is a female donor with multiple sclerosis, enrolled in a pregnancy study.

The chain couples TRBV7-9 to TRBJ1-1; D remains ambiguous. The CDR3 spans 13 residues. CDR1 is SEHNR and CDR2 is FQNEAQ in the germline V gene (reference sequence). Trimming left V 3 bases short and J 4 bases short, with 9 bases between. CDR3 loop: CASSFEAGTEAFF. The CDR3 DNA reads TGTGCCAGCAGCTTTGAGGCTGGCACTGAAGCTTTCTTT.

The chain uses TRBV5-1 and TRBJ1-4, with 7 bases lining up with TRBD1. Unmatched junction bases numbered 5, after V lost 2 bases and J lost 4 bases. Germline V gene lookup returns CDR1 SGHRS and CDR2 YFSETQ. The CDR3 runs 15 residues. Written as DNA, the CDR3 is TGCGCCAGCAGCTTCTCAGGGGGGATTAATGAAAAACTGTTTTTT. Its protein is CASSFSGGINEKLFF.

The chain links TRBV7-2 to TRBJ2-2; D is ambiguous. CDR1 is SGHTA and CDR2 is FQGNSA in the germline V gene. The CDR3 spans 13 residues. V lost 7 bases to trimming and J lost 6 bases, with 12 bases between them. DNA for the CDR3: TGTGCCAGCAACCTGGGCTCGTCCGGGGAGCTGTTTTTT. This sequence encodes CASNLGSSGELFF.

The CDR3 sequence is CASSLSRGYTDTQYF. CDR3 coding DNA: TGTGCCAGCAGCTTATCCCGGGGATACACAGATACGCAGTATTTT. The chain joins TRBV7-3 to TRBJ2-3; tentatively, D is TRBD2 (5 bases). V gave up 2 bases and J gave up 2 bases, with 11 bases separating them. Germline CDR1 and CDR2: SGHTA and FQGTGA. The CDR3 length is 15 residues.

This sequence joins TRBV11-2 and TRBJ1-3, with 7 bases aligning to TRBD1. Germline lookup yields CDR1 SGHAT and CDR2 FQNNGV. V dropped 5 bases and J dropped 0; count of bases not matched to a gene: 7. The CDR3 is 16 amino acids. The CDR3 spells CASSPDRVSSGNTIYF. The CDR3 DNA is TGTGCCAGCAGCCCCGACAGGGTTTCCTCTGGAAACACCATATATTTT.

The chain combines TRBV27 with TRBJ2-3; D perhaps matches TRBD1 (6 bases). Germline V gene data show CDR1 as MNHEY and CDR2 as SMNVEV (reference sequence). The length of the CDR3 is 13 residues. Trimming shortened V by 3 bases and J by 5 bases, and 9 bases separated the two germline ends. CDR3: CASSFWGQDTQYF. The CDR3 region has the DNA TGTGCCAGCAGTTTTTGGGGGCAAGATACGCAGTATTTT.

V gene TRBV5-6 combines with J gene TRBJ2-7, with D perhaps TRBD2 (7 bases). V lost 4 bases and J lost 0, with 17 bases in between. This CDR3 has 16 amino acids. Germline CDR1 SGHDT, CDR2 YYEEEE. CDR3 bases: TGTGCCAGCAGCGGGACGGGGGGCTATCCCTCCTACGAGCAGTACTTC. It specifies CASSGTGGYPSYEQYF.

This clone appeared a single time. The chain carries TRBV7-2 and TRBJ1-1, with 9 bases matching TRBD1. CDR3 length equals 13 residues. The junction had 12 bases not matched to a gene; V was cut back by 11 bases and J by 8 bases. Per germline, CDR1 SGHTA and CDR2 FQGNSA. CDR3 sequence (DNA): TGTGCCGGAGGGGCGACAGGGGGAGTGGAAGCTTTCTTT. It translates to CAGGATGGVEAFF. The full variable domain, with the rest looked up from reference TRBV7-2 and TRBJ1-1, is GAGVSQSPSNKVTEKGKDVELRCDPISGHTALYWYRQSLGQGLEFLIYFQGNSAPDKSGLPSDRFSAERTGGSVSTLTIQRTQQEDSAVYLCAGGATGGVEAFFGQGTRLTVV.

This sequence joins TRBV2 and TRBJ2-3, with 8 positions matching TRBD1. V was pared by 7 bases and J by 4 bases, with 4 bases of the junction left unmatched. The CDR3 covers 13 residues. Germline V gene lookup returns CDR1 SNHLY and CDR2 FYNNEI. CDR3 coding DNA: TGTGCCAGCAAAGGACAGGGCGCAGATACGCAGTATTTT. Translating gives CASKGQGADTQYF.

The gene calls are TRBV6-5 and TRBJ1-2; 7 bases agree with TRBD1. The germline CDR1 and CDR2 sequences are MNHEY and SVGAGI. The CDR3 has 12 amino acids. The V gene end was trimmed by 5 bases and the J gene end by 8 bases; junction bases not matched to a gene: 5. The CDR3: CASSRQGGGYTF. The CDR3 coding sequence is TGTGCCAGCAGTAGACAGGGAGGCGGCTACACCTTC.

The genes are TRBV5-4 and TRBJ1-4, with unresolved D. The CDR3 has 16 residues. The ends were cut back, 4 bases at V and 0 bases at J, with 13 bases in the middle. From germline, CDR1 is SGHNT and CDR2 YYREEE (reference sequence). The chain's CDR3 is CASSKDGGATNEKLFF. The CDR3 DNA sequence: TGTGCCAGCAGCAAGGACGGAGGTGCAACTAATGAAAAACTGTTTTTT.

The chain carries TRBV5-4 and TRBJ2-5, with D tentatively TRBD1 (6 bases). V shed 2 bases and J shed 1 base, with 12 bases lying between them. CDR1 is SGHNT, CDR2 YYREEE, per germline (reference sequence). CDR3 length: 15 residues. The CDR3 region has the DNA TGTGCCAGCAGCTTCCCCCCAGGGGCCCAAGAGACCCAGTACTTC. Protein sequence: CASSFPPGAQETQYF.

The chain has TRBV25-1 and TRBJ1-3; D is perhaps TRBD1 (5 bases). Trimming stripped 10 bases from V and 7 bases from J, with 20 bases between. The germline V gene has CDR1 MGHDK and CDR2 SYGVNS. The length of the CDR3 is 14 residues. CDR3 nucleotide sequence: TGTGCCACCCCCCCGCGGGGCAACAGGAACACCATATATTTT. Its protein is CATPPRGNRNTIYF. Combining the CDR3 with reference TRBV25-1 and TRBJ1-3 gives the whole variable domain EADIYQTPRYLVIGTGKKITLECSQTMGHDKMYWYQQDPGMELHLIHYSYGVNSTEKGDLSSESTVSRIRTEHFPLTLESARPSHTSQYLCATPPRGNRNTIYFGEGSWLTVV.

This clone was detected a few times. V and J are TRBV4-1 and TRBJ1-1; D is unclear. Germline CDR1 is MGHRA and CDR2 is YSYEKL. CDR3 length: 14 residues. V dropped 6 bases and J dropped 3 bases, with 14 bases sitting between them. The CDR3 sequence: CASRGVLKDTEAFF. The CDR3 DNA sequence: TGCGCCAGCAGAGGAGTATTGAAGGACACTGAAGCTTTCTTT.

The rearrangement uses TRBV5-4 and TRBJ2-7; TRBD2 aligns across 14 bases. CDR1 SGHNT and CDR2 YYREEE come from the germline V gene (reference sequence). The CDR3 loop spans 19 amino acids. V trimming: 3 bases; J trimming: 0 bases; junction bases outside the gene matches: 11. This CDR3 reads CASSSGPGTSGRASYEQYF. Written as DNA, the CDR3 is TGTGCCAGCAGCTCTGGTCCCGGGACTAGCGGGAGAGCCTCCTACGAGCAGTACTTC.

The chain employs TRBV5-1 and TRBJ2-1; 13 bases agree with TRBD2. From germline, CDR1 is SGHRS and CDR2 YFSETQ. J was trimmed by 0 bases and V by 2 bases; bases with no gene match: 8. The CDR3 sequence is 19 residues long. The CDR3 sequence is CASSFGLAGASSSYNEQFF. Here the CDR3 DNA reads TGCGCCAGCAGCTTCGGACTAGCGGGGGCTTCAAGCTCCTACAATGAGCAGTTCTTC.

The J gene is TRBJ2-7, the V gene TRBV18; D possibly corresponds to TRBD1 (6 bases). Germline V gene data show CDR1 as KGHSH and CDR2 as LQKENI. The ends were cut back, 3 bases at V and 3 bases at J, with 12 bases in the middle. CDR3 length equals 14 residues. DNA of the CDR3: TGTGCCAGCTCACCGCTAGGGGGAAACTACGAGCAGTACTTC. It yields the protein CASSPLGGNYEQYF.

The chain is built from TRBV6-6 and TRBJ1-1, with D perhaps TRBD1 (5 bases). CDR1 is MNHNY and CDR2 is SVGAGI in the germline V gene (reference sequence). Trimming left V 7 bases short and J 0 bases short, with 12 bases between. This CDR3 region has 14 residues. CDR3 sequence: CASTLGHLNTEAFF. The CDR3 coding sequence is TGTGCCAGCACCCTCGGACACTTGAACACTGAAGCTTTCTTT.

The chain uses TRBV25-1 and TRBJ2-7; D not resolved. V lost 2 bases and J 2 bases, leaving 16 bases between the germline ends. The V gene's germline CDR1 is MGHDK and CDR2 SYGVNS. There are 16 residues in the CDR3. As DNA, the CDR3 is TGTGCCAGCAGTGAAGGTGACACCCGGTGGCCCTACGAGCAGTACTTC. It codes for CASSEGDTRWPYEQYF.

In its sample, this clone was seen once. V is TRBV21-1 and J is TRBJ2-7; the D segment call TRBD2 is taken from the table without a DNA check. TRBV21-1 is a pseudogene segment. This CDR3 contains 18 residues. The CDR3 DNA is TGTGCCAGCAGCTCAAAGGGACTAGCGGGGGTAAGCTCCTACGAGCAGTACTTC. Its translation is CASSSKGLAGVSSYEQYF.

The DNA for the CDR3 is TGCGCCAGCAGCTTGGGTGCAGGGGTTGTCTCTGAAGCTTTCTTT. This encodes CASSLGAGVVSEAFF. The chain couples TRBV5-1 to TRBJ1-1; maybe TRBD1 (6 bases). CDR3 length: 15 residues. The germline gives CDR1 SGHRS, CDR2 YFSETQ. V gave up 0 bases and J gave up 6 bases, with 15 bases separating them.

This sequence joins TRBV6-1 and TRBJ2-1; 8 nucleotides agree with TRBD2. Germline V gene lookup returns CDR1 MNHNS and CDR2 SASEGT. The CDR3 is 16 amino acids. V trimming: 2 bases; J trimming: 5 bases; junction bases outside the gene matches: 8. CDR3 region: CASSELSGSPNNEQFF. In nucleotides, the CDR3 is TGTGCCAGCAGTGAACTAAGCGGGAGTCCAAACAATGAGCAGTTCTTC.